This TCR beta chain was identified in a study of identical twins' blood T cells. Study information: Some 50 million reads covered about six alpha-chain and about six beta-chain libraries. Study outcomes and limitations: Twins shared about as many clonotypes as their cloneset sizes predicted.

TCR cDNA libraries were made from RNA using a previously described, modified protocol. Each CDR3 protein gets one entry after TCRdb re-called the 5' RACE reads with MiXCR. The sample lists 350,000 to 450,000 distinct CDR3 sequences, about 28% occurring once. This clonotype appeared many times. Its matching antigen is unknown. Six healthy women, forming three identical twin pairs, donated samples. The V and J ends lost 2 bases and 3 bases respectively, with 2 bases between them. This CDR3 contains 12 residues. CDR1 and CDR2 from the germline V gene are MNHNS and SASEGT. This sequence originates from a woman aged 18-55 years in good health. The rearrangement links TRBV6-1 to TRBJ1-5; D gene unclear. The sequenced material came from PBMCs. The CDR3, as DNA: TGTGCCAGCAGTGAACTCAATCAGCCCCAGCATTTT. This translates into CASSELNQPQHF.